The T cell receptor beta chain under discussion was sequenced for a study of cytomegalovirus exposure and HLA in healthy donors. There were likely unrecorded immune exposures, though donors were nominally healthy when sampled. Notes on the study in general: A later analysis showed HLA-associated TCR beta chains outstripping equally common others in clonal expansion. CMV serostatus alone was available as immune exposure information.

V was trimmed by 2 bases and J by 6 bases, leaving 10 bases between them. Germline CDR1 is GTSNPN and CDR2 is SVGIG (reference sequence). The CDR3 loop spans 13 amino acids. On this clone itself: The antigen is unknown.

Researchers ran the PCR with 60 Vbeta and 13 Jbeta primers. Authors' analysis steps: The count from a later analysis was 79 million or so unique TCR beta chains, approximately 9.9 million of them shared. Using immunoSEQ multiplex PCR, the repertoire was profiled, and TCRdb retains in-frame clones only, with some absent. V, J and clone size reflect that table, while D and trimming were determined from the DNA. The sample holds roughly 140,000 clones, roughly 81% seen once. The genes are TRBV30 and TRBJ2-2; maybe TRBD1 (6 bases). The TCR sequence derives from a woman aged 18 to 35 in good health and CMV-seronegative. Sequencing was done on a sample of PBMCs. CDR3 DNA: TGTGCCTGGAGTTCGCAGGGGCCCGGGGAGCTGTTTTTT. Protein product: CAWSSQGPGELFF. The full variable domain, its missing parts supplied by reference TRBV30 and TRBJ2-2, is SQTIHQWPATLVQPVGSPLSLECTVEGTSNPNLYWYRQAAGRGLQLLFYSVGIGQISSEVPQNLSASRPQDRQFILSSKKLLLSDSGFYLCAWSSQGPGELFFGEGSRLTVL.